Included here is one T cell receptor (beta chain) sequence, with context. The data were obtained in a study of shared clonotypes between healthy human individuals. The CDR3 sequence is 13 residues long. V dropped 5 bases and J dropped 8 bases, with 14 bases sitting between them. CDR1 is SGHRS, CDR2 YFSETQ, per germline. Method: immunoSEQ multiplex PCR; TCRdb's copy keeps in-frame clones and lacks some. The profile shows over a million clones, around 78% of them singletons. The sample was memory CD4+ T cells from PBMCs. Subset described: CD45RA-negative fraction. This chain joins TRBV5-1 and TRBJ2-1; no reliable D call. The receptor's source is a man between 18 and 29 years old in good health. Some clones in this sample may be carry-over from other donors' samples. The CDR3 sequence is CASRGPQSHEQFF. CDR3 DNA sequence: TGCGCCAGCAGGGGTCCACAGAGCCATGAGCAGTTCTTC. The full variable domain, in which reference TRBV5-1 and TRBJ2-1 provide the parts outside the CDR3, is KAGVTQTPRYLIKTRGQQVTLSCSPISGHRSVSWYQQTPGQGLQFLFEYFSETQRNKGNFPGRFSGRQFSNSRSEMNVSTLELGDSALYLCASRGPQSHEQFFGPGTRLTVL.